This T cell receptor (beta chain) was documented in a study of shared clonotypes between healthy human individuals. The donor cohort consisted entirely of Caucasian adults residing in Nashville, Tennessee. Investigators divided CD4+ cells into CD45RA+ naive and CD45RA-negative memory subsets. This clone was counted only a few times. Its antigen is still unknown. Study results and limitations: Estimated richness was generally greater in naive than memory subsets. The donor pool, a small one, limited the genetic and exposure-history diversity represented.

Profiled with immunoSEQ multiplex PCR; TCRdb holds only in-frame clones, not every one. There are roughly 1,000,000 clones in the sample; approximately 80% occur only once, and more than 0.5% lies in the top ten. V was trimmed by 6 bases and J by 3 bases, leaving 11 bases between them. Per the germline V gene, CDR1 is MNHNS and CDR2 is SASEGT. This CDR3 is 14 amino acids long. This receptor was taken from a man aged 18 to 29 in good health. Some clones in this sample may be carry-over from other donors' samples. The sequencing input was memory CD4+ T cells from PBMCs. The subset here: CD45RA-negative fraction. The rearrangement joins TRBV6-1 to TRBJ1-4; D is ambiguous. DNA for the CDR3: TGTGCCAGCAGGGGCACGCCATCTAATGAAAAACTGTTTTTT. This gives the protein CASRGTPSNEKLFF.